Below are 3 T cell receptor beta chains sequenced from a single sample in a study of T-cell memory formation after mild COVID-19 (TCRdb year 2021). Library preparation was by 5' RACE. The sequencing machine was an Illumina NovaSeq 6000. TCRdb reanalyzed the raw reads on its own, using fastp at Q25 for trimming and MiXCR for clone calling, and kept in-frame beta chains. Identical CDR3 proteins give one entry, which carries the most common genes and DNA. Here the sample has roughly 300,000 distinct CDR3 sequences; approximately 14% occur a single time. The ten largest account for 22% of the sample. Input material: PBMCs or a T cell subset sorted from them (not recorded which). These receptor sequences come from a man aged 18 to 35 who had mild COVID-19 (a few samples of this study predate the infection). The sample titles of this study are shuffled in the database, so cell type and time point are left out; the donor was told from shared clones.

This clonotype was seen a few times. The chain is built from TRBV19 and TRBJ2-7; 8 nucleotides align to TRBD1. The junction had 7 bases not matched to a gene; V was cut back by 7 bases and J by 5 bases. Germline CDR1 and CDR2: LNHDA and SQIVND (reference sequence). The CDR3 sequence is 13 residues long. The CDR3 nucleotides read TGTGCCAGTAATTGGGACAGGAGGAACGAGCAGTACTTC. Residues: CASNWDRRNEQYF.

This clonotype was found a few times. This chain connects TRBV9 to TRBJ2-3; unclear D gene. There are 10 residues in the CDR3. The germline V gene has CDR1 SGDLS and CDR2 YYNGEE. V was clipped by 7 bases and J by 4 bases, with 4 bases between them. CDR3 in amino acids: CASGPDTQYF. DNA of the CDR3: TGTGCCAGCGGGCCAGATACGCAGTATTTT.

Only a few counts were recorded for this clonotype. The CDR3, as DNA: TGTGCTTCGCGGGGGGTCGTGTCCTACGAGCAGTACTTC. Protein sequence: CASRGVVSYEQYF. This sequence joins TRBV14 and TRBJ2-7; 8 nucleotides line up with TRBD2. The germline V gene has CDR1 SGHDN and CDR2 FVKESK. The CDR3 is 13 residues long.